The 22 T cell receptor beta chains below all came from one sample that was sequenced in a study of blood T cell repertoires in COVID-19. TCRdb's copy holds only in-frame clones and misses some; the assay was immunoSEQ multiplex PCR. The table shows fewer than 65,000 clones, with 78% occurring only once. The sample taken for sequencing was peripheral blood. Every receptor here comes from a human donor in a cohort sampled during active COVID-19.

The rearrangement links TRBV7-3 to TRBJ2-2; D not certain. CDR1 and CDR2 from the germline V gene are SGHTA and FQGTGA. V lost 4 bases to trimming and J lost 6 bases, with 6 bases between them. The CDR3 spans 12 residues. DNA of the CDR3: TGTGCCAGCAGCTCTTATTCCGGGGAGCTGTTTTTT. Protein: CASSSYSGELFF.

J is TRBJ2-3 and V is TRBV28; 8 nucleotides align to TRBD2. The CDR3 sequence is 18 residues long. After removal of 7 bases from V and 0 bases from J, the junction contained 15 bases not matched to a gene. The germline CDR1 and CDR2 sequences are MDHEN and SYDVKM. This CDR3 is CASTEVSPTSGSTDTQYF. CDR3 sequence (DNA): TGTGCCAGCACCGAAGTCAGCCCAACTAGCGGAAGCACAGATACGCAGTATTTT.

A few counts support this clone. The genes are TRBV4-1 and TRBJ1-2; 10 bases match TRBD1. The ends lost 4 bases at V and 3 bases at J; junction bases unmatched: 5. Germline loops: CDR1 MGHRA, CDR2 YSYEKL. The CDR3 extends over 15 amino acids. DNA for the CDR3: TGCGCCAGCAGCCCGTCGACAGGGGGCTACTATGGCTACACCTTC. Its protein is CASSPSTGGYYGYTF.

The chain combines TRBV5-1 with TRBJ1-2, with D possibly TRBD1 on 6 matching bases. Germline loops: CDR1 SGHRS, CDR2 YFSETQ. Trimming removed 0 bases from V and 6 bases from J, with 15 bases in between. The CDR3 has 15 amino acids. CDR3 sequence reads: CASSLGGQSINGYTF. In DNA form, the CDR3 reads TGCGCCAGCAGCTTGGGAGGACAGAGCATAAATGGCTACACCTTC.

V and J are TRBV18 and TRBJ2-6; no clear D. V was pared by 2 bases and J by 0 bases, with 5 bases between. The CDR3 contains 15 residues. CDR1 and CDR2 (germline): KGHSH, LQKENI. CDR3 sequence reads: CASSPDTSGANVLTF. CDR3 sequence (DNA): TGTGCCAGCTCACCAGACACCTCTGGGGCCAACGTCCTGACTTTC.

This clone was observed a single time. The rearrangement uses TRBV7-3 and TRBJ2-1; TRBD2 matches at 11 bases. Germline lookup yields CDR1 SGHTA and CDR2 FQGTGA. V dropped 6 bases and J dropped 3; count of bases not matched to a gene: 4. The CDR3 has 15 amino acids. The CDR3 sequence: CASSQGLAVYNEQFF. Here the CDR3 DNA reads TGTGCCAGCAGTCAGGGACTAGCGGTCTACAATGAGCAGTTCTTC.

The rearrangement uses TRBV25-1 and TRBJ1-2; unclear D gene. The CDR3 loop spans 13 amino acids. The germline V and J ends were trimmed by 6 bases and 8 bases, with 16 bases remaining between them. Germline CDR1 reads MGHDK; CDR2 reads SYGVNS. The CDR3 nucleotides read TGTGCCAGCAGAGAGAAAACAATCGGGGGCTACACCTTC. Its protein product is CASREKTIGGYTF.

The chain joins TRBV7-2 to TRBJ1-5, with 12 positions matching TRBD1. The J segment lost 6 bases and the V segment lost 5 bases, leaving 8 bases of the junction unmatched. This CDR3 has 16 amino acids. Germline CDR1 and CDR2: SGHTA and FQGNSA. CDR3 nucleotide sequence: TGTGCCAGCAGCAGACTAGGGACAGGGGGCGGTCAGCCCCAGCATTTT. It specifies CASSRLGTGGGQPQHF.

The V call is TRBV7-2, the J call TRBJ1-2; D gene ambiguous. Germline CDR1 reads SGHTA; CDR2 reads FQGNSA. Trimming took 2 bases from V and 8 from J, leaving 15 bases between them. The CDR3 extends over 14 amino acids. CDR3: CASSLKELIKGYTF. The DNA of the CDR3 is TGTGCCAGCAGCTTAAAGGAGCTTATAAAGGGCTACACCTTC.

This clone has only one observation. The CDR3 DNA sequence: TGTGCCAGTAGCACCCGGTCGACAGGGGGAAATCAGCCCCAGCATTTT. Residues: CASSTRSTGGNQPQHF. J is TRBJ1-5 and V is TRBV19; 9 nucleotides align to TRBD1. CDR3 length: 16 residues. J gave up 4 bases and V 6 bases, and 10 bases lay outside the gene matches. CDR1 and CDR2 (germline): LNHDA, SQIVND (reference sequence).

CDR3 in DNA: TGTGCCAGCAGTGAACGGGCTAGCGGCTACACCTTC. Translating it yields CASSERASGYTF. This chain links TRBV2 with TRBJ1-2; D remains unclear. Germline CDR1 SNHLY, CDR2 FYNNEI. Trimming left V 2 bases short and J 8 bases short, with 9 bases between. This CDR3 spans 12 amino acids.

This chain uses TRBV6-5 with TRBJ1-2; 7 nucleotides agree with TRBD1. The CDR3 extends over 14 amino acids. V shed 10 bases and J 0 bases; nucleotides not matched to a gene: 8. CDR1 is MNHEY, CDR2 SVGAGI, per germline. This chain's CDR3 is CATKSGGTNYGYTF. CDR3 DNA: TGTGCCACAAAATCAGGGGGAACTAACTATGGCTACACCTTC.

The chain has TRBV24-1 and TRBJ2-7, with 9 bases matching TRBD2. The CDR3 is made up of 14 amino acids. CDR1 KGHDR and CDR2 SFDVKD come from the germline V gene. V shed 4 bases and J 1 base; nucleotides not matched to a gene: 1. Written as DNA, the CDR3 is TGTGCCACCAGTGAAGCGGGAGGTTCCTACGAGCAGTACTTC. Its protein product is CATSEAGGSYEQYF.

This clone was seen only a few times. The rearrangement links TRBV2 to TRBJ2-7; D is ambiguous. Trimming cost V 10 bases and J 3 bases, with 10 bases left between them. This CDR3 spans 11 amino acids. The germline CDR1 and CDR2 sequences are SNHLY and FYNNEI. DNA for the CDR3: TGTGCCACCCAGTACAGCTACGAGCAGTACTTC. Its translation is CATQYSYEQYF.

The chain employs TRBV19 and TRBJ2-2, with TRBD1 identical over 9 bases. J gave up 3 bases and V 6 bases, and 5 bases lay outside the gene matches. Germline CDR1 is LNHDA and CDR2 is SQIVND (reference sequence). CDR3 size: 15 residues. The CDR3 loop reads CASSSGTGYTGELFF. The DNA for the CDR3 is TGTGCCAGTAGCTCCGGGACAGGGTACACCGGGGAGCTGTTTTTT.

The chain joins TRBV2 to TRBJ1-2; 8 bases fit TRBD1. Per germline, CDR1 SNHLY and CDR2 FYNNEI. The CDR3 loop spans 13 amino acids. Trimming at V came to 3 bases and at J to 6 bases, leaving 3 bases not matched to a gene. The chain's CDR3 is CASSEWTGNGYTF. The CDR3 DNA follows: TGTGCCAGCAGTGAGTGGACAGGGAATGGCTACACCTTC.

This rearrangement joins TRBV5-4 to TRBJ2-1; unclear D gene. Trimming cost V 0 bases and J 7 bases, with 5 bases left between them. CDR3 size: 12 residues. Looked up from germline, CDR1 is SGHNT and CDR2 is YYREEE (reference sequence). CDR3 coding DNA: TGTGCCAGCAGCTTGGTTCAGAATGAGCAGTTCTTC. Translated: CASSLVQNEQFF. Filled out from reference TRBV5-4 and TRBJ2-1, the complete variable domain reads ETGVTQSPTHLIKTRGQQVTLRCSSQSGHNTVSWYQQALGQGPQFIFQYYREEENGRGNFPPRFSGLQFPNYSSELNVNALELDDSALYLCASSLVQNEQFFGPGTRLTVL.

The gene calls are TRBV28 and TRBJ2-1; 10 positions agree with TRBD1. Per the germline V gene, CDR1 is MDHEN and CDR2 is SYDVKM. V shed 2 bases, J shed 9 bases, and the junction held 13 bases outside the gene matches. The CDR3 is made up of 17 amino acids. The CDR3 nucleotides read TGTGCCAGCAGTTTACCGGGGGGGGACAGGGGACGGCGTGAGCAGTTCTTC. Protein: CASSLPGGDRGRREQFF.

CDR3: CATSDRQGYEQYF. CDR3 in DNA: TGTGCCACCAGTGACAGACAGGGGTACGAGCAGTACTTC. The genes are TRBV24-1 and TRBJ2-7, with 8 bases matching TRBD1. Germline loops: CDR1 KGHDR, CDR2 SFDVKD. This CDR3 is 13 amino acids long. V dropped 4 bases and J dropped 4; count of bases not matched to a gene: 2.

There are a few counts of this clone. J is TRBJ1-1 and V is TRBV7-9; 7 nucleotides match TRBD1. The ends lost 5 bases at V and 6 bases at J; junction bases unmatched: 9. CDR3 length: 14 residues. CDR1 is SEHNR and CDR2 is FQNEAQ in the germline V gene (reference sequence). The CDR3 DNA sequence: TGTGCCAGCAGCCAGCCGACAGGGAATCCTGAAGCTTTCTTT. Translation: CASSQPTGNPEAFF.

The chain couples TRBV6-2 or TRBV6-3 to TRBJ2-7; 8 nucleotides line up with TRBD1. The CDR3 is made up of 14 amino acids. V lost 3 bases to trimming and J lost 2 bases; unmatched junction nucleotides: 3. Per the germline V gene, CDR1 is MNHEY and CDR2 is SVGEGT. The CDR3 spells CASSYQQGAYEQYF. CDR3 nucleotides: TGTGCCAGCAGTTATCAACAGGGGGCCTACGAGCAGTACTTC.

The gene calls are TRBV5-1 and TRBJ2-5; D possibly corresponds to TRBD1 (6 bases). This CDR3 contains 14 residues. Trimming stripped 2 bases from V and 1 base from J, with 9 bases between. Per germline, CDR1 SGHRS and CDR2 YFSETQ. The CDR3, as DNA: TGCGCCAGCAGCTTCGGACAGCCCCAAGAGACCCAGTACTTC. Protein: CASSFGQPQETQYF.